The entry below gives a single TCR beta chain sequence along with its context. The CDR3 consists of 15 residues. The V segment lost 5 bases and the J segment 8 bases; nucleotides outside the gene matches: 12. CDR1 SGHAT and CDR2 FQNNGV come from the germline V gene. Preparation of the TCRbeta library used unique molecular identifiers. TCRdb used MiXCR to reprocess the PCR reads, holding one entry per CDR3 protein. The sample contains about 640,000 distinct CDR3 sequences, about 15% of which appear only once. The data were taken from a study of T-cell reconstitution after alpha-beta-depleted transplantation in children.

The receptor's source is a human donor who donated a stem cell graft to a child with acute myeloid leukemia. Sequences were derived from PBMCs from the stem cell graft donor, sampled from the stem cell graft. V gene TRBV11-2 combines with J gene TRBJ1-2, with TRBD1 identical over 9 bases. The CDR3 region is CASSPTQGAVDGYTF. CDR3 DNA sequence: TGTGCCAGCAGCCCGACACAGGGGGCGGTAGACGGCTACACCTTC. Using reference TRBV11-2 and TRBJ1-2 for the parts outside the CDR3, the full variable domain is EAGVAQSPRYKIIEKRQSVAFWCNPISGHATLYWYQQILGQGPKLLIQFQNNGVVDDSQLPKDRFSAERLKGVDSTLKIQPAKLEDSAVYLCASSPTQGAVDGYTFGSGTRLTVV.